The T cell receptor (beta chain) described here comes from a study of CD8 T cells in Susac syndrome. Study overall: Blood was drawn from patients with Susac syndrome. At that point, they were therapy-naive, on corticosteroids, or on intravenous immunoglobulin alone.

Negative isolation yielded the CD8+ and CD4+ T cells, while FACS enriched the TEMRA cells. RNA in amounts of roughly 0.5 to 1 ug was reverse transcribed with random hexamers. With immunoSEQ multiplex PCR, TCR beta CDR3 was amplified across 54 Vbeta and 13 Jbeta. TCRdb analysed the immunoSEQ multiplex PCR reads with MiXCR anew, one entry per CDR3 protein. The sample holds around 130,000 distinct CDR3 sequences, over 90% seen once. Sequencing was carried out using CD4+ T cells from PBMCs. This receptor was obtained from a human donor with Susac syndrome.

The CDR3 is CAWSVEGRSYEQYF. CDR3 in DNA: TGTGCCTGGAGTGTAGAGGGACGTTCCTACGAGCAGTACTTC. This chain joins TRBV30 and TRBJ2-7; TRBD1 or TRBD2 may be the D gene (5 bases each). Between the trimmed V and J ends, which lost 0 bases and 1 base, there was a span of 10 bases. The CDR3 runs to 14 residues. Germline V CDR1 and CDR2: GTSNPN, SVGIG (reference sequence).